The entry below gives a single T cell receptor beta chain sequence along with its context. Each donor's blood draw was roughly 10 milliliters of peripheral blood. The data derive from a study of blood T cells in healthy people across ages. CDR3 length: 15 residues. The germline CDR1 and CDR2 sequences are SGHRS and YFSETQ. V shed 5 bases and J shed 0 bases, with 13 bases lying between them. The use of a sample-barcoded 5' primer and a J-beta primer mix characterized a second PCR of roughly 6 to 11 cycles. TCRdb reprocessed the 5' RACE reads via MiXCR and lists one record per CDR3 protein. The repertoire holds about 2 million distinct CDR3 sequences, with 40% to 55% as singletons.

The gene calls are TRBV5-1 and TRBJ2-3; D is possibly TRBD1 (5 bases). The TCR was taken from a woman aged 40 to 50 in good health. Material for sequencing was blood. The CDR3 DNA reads TGCGCCAGCAGATACCAGGGAACGAGCACAGATACGCAGTATTTT. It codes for CASRYQGTSTDTQYF.